Only a few counts were recorded for the clone carrying this T cell receptor (beta chain). Its target is unknown. The data belong to a study of cytomegalovirus exposure and HLA in healthy donors. Whole-study findings and limits: Listed as cytomegalovirus-associated were 150 or so TCR beta chains. Published work reported that the classifier diagnosed cytomegalovirus status with high specificity and sensitivity.

TCRdb keeps only in-frame clones here, not all; method: immunoSEQ multiplex PCR. Of hundreds of thousands of clones listed, roughly 90% are singletons. The donors were members of the approximately 120-subject validation cohort (separate from the approximately 670-subject first cohort). What was sequenced was PBMCs. The clonotype was recovered from a woman under 30 in good health and CMV-seronegative.

DNA for the CDR3: TGTGCCAGCAGTTTAACCCCTAGCGCCTCCTACGAGCAGTACTTC. Amino acids: CASSLTPSASYEQYF. The rearrangement joins TRBV27 to TRBJ2-7; the D gene is possibly TRBD2 (6 bases). Trimming removed 2 bases at V and 0 bases at J, with 11 bases between. Germline values: CDR1 MNHEY, CDR2 SMNVEV (reference sequence). The CDR3 has 15 residues.